This TCR beta chain stems from a study of patients and donors after allogeneic stem cell transplantation. TCRdb redid the calling of the RT-PCR reads with MiXCR, one entry per CDR3 protein. The data contain about 960,000 distinct CDR3 sequences, more than 15% of them singletons. This CDR3 has 16 residues. The trim removed 0 bases at V and 2 bases at J, leaving 3 bases unmatched. The germline V gene encodes CDR1 SGHRS and CDR2 YFSETQ. This clonotype was observed a handful of times. The chain uses TRBV5-1 and TRBJ1-5, with TRBD1 identical over 9 bases. The clonotype was recovered from a human donor who was either an allogeneic HSCT recipient or a stem cell or donor lymphocyte infusion donor (not recorded which). It is not recorded whose cells these are; they may come from a transplant donor. The sequenced material came from blood, either unsorted or a sorted T cell fraction (not recorded which). Here the CDR3 reads CASSLGTGAGNQPQHF. The CDR3, as DNA: TGCGCCAGCAGCTTGGGGACAGGGGCAGGCAATCAGCCCCAGCATTTT. The variable domain in full, with the rest retrieved from reference TRBV5-1 and TRBJ1-5, is KAGVTQTPRYLIKTRGQQVTLSCSPISGHRSVSWYQQTPGQGLQFLFEYFSETQRNKGNFPGRFSGRQFSNSRSEMNVSTLELGDSALYLCASSLGTGAGNQPQHFGDGTRLSIL.